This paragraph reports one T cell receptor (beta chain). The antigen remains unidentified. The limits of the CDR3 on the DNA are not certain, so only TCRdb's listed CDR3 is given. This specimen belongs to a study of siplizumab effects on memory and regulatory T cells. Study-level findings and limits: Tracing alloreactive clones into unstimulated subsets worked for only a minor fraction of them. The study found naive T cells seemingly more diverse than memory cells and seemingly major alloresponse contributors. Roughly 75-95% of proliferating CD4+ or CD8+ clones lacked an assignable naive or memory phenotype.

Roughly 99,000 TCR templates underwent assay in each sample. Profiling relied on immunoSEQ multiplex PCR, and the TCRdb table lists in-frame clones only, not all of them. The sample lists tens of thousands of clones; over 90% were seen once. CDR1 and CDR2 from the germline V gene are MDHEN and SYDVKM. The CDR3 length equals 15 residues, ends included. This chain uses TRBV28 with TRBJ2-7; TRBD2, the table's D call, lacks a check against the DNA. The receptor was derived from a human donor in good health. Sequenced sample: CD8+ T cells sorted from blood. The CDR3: CASSSSILPYYEQYF.